This TCR beta chain was profiled in a study of cytomegalovirus exposure and HLA in healthy donors. At the level of the study: Genotyping showed roughly 83% of approximately 430 donors falling in the Caucasian-associated ancestry cluster.

With 60 Vbeta and 13 Jbeta primers, the PCR was carried out. The method was immunoSEQ multiplex PCR; TCRdb's version includes in-frame clones alone and lacks a portion of them. There are hundreds of thousands of clones in the sample; around 80% occur only once, and around 4% lies in the top ten. With respect to this clone: Its target is not known.

The study, taken as a whole, reports: The study put under 200 TCR beta chains on its list as cytomegalovirus-associated. Analysis performed later found roughly 17,000 TCR beta sequences associated with HLA alleles at 0.05 false discovery rate.

The CDR3 loop spans 15 amino acids. Looked up from germline, CDR1 is SGHVS and CDR2 is FNYEAQ. With 4 bases clipped from V and 4 bases from J, the junction kept 9 bases outside the gene matches. Donors in the study were healthy people who gave bone marrow. The sample consisted of PBMCs. The V gene is TRBV7-6, the J gene TRBJ1-2; 7 nucleotides agree with TRBD1. This TCR derives from a male donor in good health and CMV-seronegative. CDR3 DNA: TGTGCCAGCAGCTATAACCCCGGGACAGTCTATGGCTACACCTTC. This encodes CASSYNPGTVYGYTF.